This TCR beta chain was sequenced during a study of T cells after yellow fever vaccination. Study-level background: SMART-Seq v4 Ultra Low Input handled preparation of low-cell-number fractions.

Trimming shortened V by 7 bases and J by 8 bases, and 18 bases separated the two germline ends. Per the germline V gene, CDR1 is SQVTM and CDR2 is ANQGSEA. This CDR3 is 13 amino acids long. This clonotype was observed at least ten times. The antigen remains undetermined. TCRdb re-called the 5' RACE reads through MiXCR, storing one row per CDR3 protein. The table shows 100,000 to 150,000 distinct CDR3 sequences, with 7.4% occurring only once. Notes on the study in general: Booster samples showed a return of most primary-vaccination clones (roughly 96% CD4, approximately 88% CD8). The secondary response showed a weaker magnitude and a faster peak, day 5 versus 15. The CD4 and CD8 compartments had a small share of their clonotypes in common.

This material consisted of CD4+ T cells sorted from PBMCs, taken roughly 10 days after the first yellow fever vaccination. The TCR originated in a man aged 18 to 29 who received the YFV17D yellow fever vaccine. The chain combines TRBV29-1 with TRBJ1-5; D is undetermined. DNA for the CDR3: TGCAGCGGTGCCCGGGGTTTCGGAGAGCCCCAGCATTTT. It is translated as CSGARGFGEPQHF.